This T cell receptor beta chain is from a study of T cells expressing NK-cell markers. TCRdb re-called the 5' RACE reads; one entry per CDR3 protein, DNA not given. This repertoire comprises 440,000 or so distinct CDR3 sequences; its ten largest clones make up roughly 7.2%. Germline loops: CDR1 SGHAT, CDR2 FQDESV (reference sequence). This CDR3 contains 14 residues. Sample: blood T cells: a sorted CD56 or NKG2C T cell subset, CD4+ or CD8+ T cells, or bulk PBMC T cells (not recorded which). The origin of this receptor is a woman between 18 and 70 years old in good health. This chain uses TRBV11-1 with TRBJ2-3; TCRdb lists TRBD2, though no DNA is available to test this call. The CDR3 sequence: CASSFEARTDTQYF.